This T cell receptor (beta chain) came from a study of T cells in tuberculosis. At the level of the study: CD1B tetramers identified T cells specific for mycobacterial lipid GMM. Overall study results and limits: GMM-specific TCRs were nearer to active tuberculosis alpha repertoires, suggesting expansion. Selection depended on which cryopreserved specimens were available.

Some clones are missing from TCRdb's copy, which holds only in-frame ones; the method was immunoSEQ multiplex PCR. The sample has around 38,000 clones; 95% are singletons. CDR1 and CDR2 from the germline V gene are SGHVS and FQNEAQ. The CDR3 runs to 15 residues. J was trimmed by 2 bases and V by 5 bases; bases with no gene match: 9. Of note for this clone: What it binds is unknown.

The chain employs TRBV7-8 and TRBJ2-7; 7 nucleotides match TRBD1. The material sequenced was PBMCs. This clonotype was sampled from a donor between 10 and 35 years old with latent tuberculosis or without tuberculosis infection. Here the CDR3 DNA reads TGTGCCAGCAGCGTCCGAGGACAGGCGACCTACGAGCAGTACTTC. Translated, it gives CASSVRGQATYEQYF.